These 15 T cell receptor beta chains were all obtained from the same sample, sequenced in a study of blood T cell repertoires in COVID-19. Clones were read by immunoSEQ multiplex PCR, and TCRdb kept only the in-frame ones, dropping some. The sample includes 150,000 to 200,000 clones, around 85% of them seen just once. Material for sequencing was peripheral blood. The source is a man over 45 with active or convalescent COVID-19.

This chain connects TRBV7-9 to TRBJ1-5, with TRBD1 identical over 10 bases. The J segment lost 7 bases and the V segment lost 5 bases, leaving 17 bases of the junction unmatched. Germline CDR1 SEHNR, CDR2 FQNEAQ (reference sequence). This CDR3 is built from 18 residues. CDR3 nucleotides: TGTGCCAGCAGCCGGCAGGAGACAGGGGGCCCCCTCAGGCAGCCCCAGCATTTT. Translating it yields CASSRQETGGPLRQPQHF.

The V call is TRBV25-1, the J call TRBJ2-7, with a weak D call TRBD2 (5 bases). CDR3 size: 13 residues. Germline CDR1 reads MGHDK; CDR2 reads SYGVNS. The V gene lost 4 bases and the J gene lost 7 bases, with 14 bases spanning the gap. The CDR3 here is CASSGRGPAEQYF. DNA for the CDR3: TGTGCCAGCAGTGGCCGCGGGCCTGCAGAGCAGTACTTC.

The CDR3 DNA follows: TGTGCCAGCAGAGACAGGGGAGGGTATGGCTACACCTTC. It encodes CASRDRGGYGYTF. This rearrangement joins TRBV7-6 to TRBJ1-2, with 8 bases that match TRBD1. The CDR3 consists of 13 residues. The V gene end was trimmed by 6 bases and the J gene end by 5 bases; junction bases not matched to a gene: 5. Germline assignment: CDR1 SGHVS and CDR2 FNYEAQ.

V usage is TRBV12-5 and J usage is TRBJ1-1; 9 bases line up with TRBD1. Germline V lookup: CDR1 LGHNT, CDR2 FRNRAP. The CDR3 totals 12 residues. J was trimmed by 8 bases and V by 6 bases; bases with no gene match: 4. This CDR3 reads CASGPGTGEAFF. The CDR3 bases are TGTGCTAGTGGCCCCGGGACAGGGGAAGCTTTCTTT.

The chain has TRBV12-3 or TRBV12-4 and TRBJ1-1; 10 bases map to TRBD1. V dropped 6 bases and J dropped 11; count of bases not matched to a gene: 9. This CDR3 is built from 13 residues. The CDR3 here is CASSPGTGEWAFF. CDR3 coding DNA: TGTGCCAGCAGCCCCGGGACAGGGGAATGGGCTTTCTTT.

The rearrangement joins TRBV7-9 to TRBJ2-2; TRBD2 aligns across 9 bases. Germline CDR1 and CDR2: SEHNR and FQNEAQ (reference sequence). V was pared by 5 bases and J by 4 bases, with 11 bases of the junction left unmatched. The CDR3 has 17 residues. The DNA for the CDR3 is TGTGCCAGCAGCGGAAGTCTAGCGGGGTCGGGCACCGGGGAGCTGTTTTTT. Amino acid sequence: CASSGSLAGSGTGELFF.

This clone was counted once. This rearrangement joins TRBV7-9 to TRBJ2-3; D might be TRBD1 (5 bases). In germline, CDR1 is SEHNR, CDR2 FQNEAQ (reference sequence). V lost 1 base to trimming and J lost 5 bases, with 13 bases between them. The CDR3 is 15 residues long. The CDR3: CASSLDPTARDTQYF. The CDR3 nucleotides read TGTGCCAGCAGCTTAGACCCGACAGCGAGAGATACGCAGTATTTT.

This chain connects TRBV6-4 to TRBJ1-6; 7 nucleotides line up with TRBD1. This CDR3 spans 16 amino acids. J was trimmed by 10 bases and V by 0 bases; bases with no gene match: 9. CDR1 MRHNA and CDR2 SNTAGT come from the germline V gene. The CDR3 loop reads CASSDSSATGRSPLHF. The CDR3 DNA reads as TGTGCCAGCAGTGACTCGAGTGCGACAGGGCGATCACCCCTCCACTTT.

This clone was recorded once. J is TRBJ2-5 and V is TRBV28; 9 positions agree with TRBD1. Per the germline V gene, CDR1 is MDHEN and CDR2 is SYDVKM. This CDR3 region has 15 residues. The ends lost 7 bases at V and 7 bases at J; junction bases unmatched: 13. CDR3 region: CASNPSGQGFATQYF. The CDR3 bases are TGTGCCAGCAACCCCAGTGGACAGGGGTTTGCGACCCAGTACTTC.

This chain uses TRBV4-2 with TRBJ2-5, with 9 bases matching TRBD1. V gave up 0 bases and J gave up 2 bases; unmatched junction bases: 4. CDR1 LGHNA and CDR2 YNFKEQ come from the germline V gene. The CDR3 runs to 16 residues. The CDR3 loop is CASSQDLGQGQETQYF. The CDR3 DNA is TGTGCCAGCAGCCAAGATTTGGGACAGGGTCAAGAGACCCAGTACTTC.

With respect to this clone: One junction end disagrees with the germline gene, perhaps due to a read error. The gene calls are TRBV2 and TRBJ2-7; 7 bases fit TRBD1. The CDR3 loop spans 13 amino acids. Germline loops: CDR1 SNHLY, CDR2 FYNNEI. The DNA of the CDR3 is TGTGCCAGCAGTGCCGAAGGGGACAGAGGGTTGAACTTC. It yields the protein CASSAEGDRGLNF.

This chain uses TRBV11-1 with TRBJ2-1; 8 nucleotides align to TRBD2. The germline gives CDR1 SGHAT, CDR2 FQDESV (reference sequence). Germline trimming cut 4 bases from V and 5 bases from J; bases unmatched to any gene: 10. The CDR3 runs to 16 residues. CDR3 in amino acids: CASSSTIAGIDNEQFF. The CDR3 region has the DNA TGTGCCAGCAGCTCCACAATAGCGGGAATCGACAATGAGCAGTTCTTC. Full variable domain (missing parts from reference TRBV11-1 and TRBJ2-1): EAEVAQSPRYKITEKSQAVAFWCDPISGHATLYWYRQILGQGPELLVQFQDESVVDDSQLPKDRFSAERLKGVDSTLKIQPAELGDSAMYLCASSSTIAGIDNEQFFGPGTRLTVL.

With respect to this clone: This CDR3 is also generated by other DNA sequences in the sample. V usage is TRBV11-2 and J usage is TRBJ1-3; 9 bases are shared with TRBD1. The V gene end was trimmed by 4 bases and the J gene end by 4 bases; junction bases not matched to a gene: 2. CDR1 SGHAT and CDR2 FQNNGV come from the germline V gene. The CDR3 loop spans 14 amino acids. This chain's CDR3 is CASSYGQGGNTIYF. DNA for the CDR3: TGTGCCAGCAGCTATGGACAGGGGGGAAACACCATATATTTT.

The CDR3 region has the DNA TGTGCCACCAGTGCCAGCAGGGGGCAGGACACTGAAGCTTTCTTT. Translation gives CATSASRGQDTEAFF. The chain links TRBV24-1 to TRBJ1-1, with 8 nucleotides matching TRBD1. This CDR3 comprises 15 residues. V shed 5 bases and J 3 bases; nucleotides not matched to a gene: 7. The germline V gene encodes CDR1 KGHDR and CDR2 SFDVKD.

The chain employs TRBV28 and TRBJ2-2; D unclear. The CDR3 length is 13 residues. With 6 bases removed from V and 5 bases from J, the gap between germline ends came to 10 bases. Germline loops: CDR1 MDHEN, CDR2 SYDVKM. CDR3 sequence: CASRPSRTGELFF. The DNA for the CDR3 is TGTGCCAGCAGACCCTCGAGGACCGGGGAGCTGTTTTTT.